A selection of T cell receptor beta chains follows, all from one sample in a study of blood T cell repertoires in COVID-19. Here immunoSEQ multiplex PCR was the method, and the copy in TCRdb shows in-frame clones only, minus some. In the table there are about 110,000 clones, approximately 84% of which are singletons. Specimen: peripheral blood. The receptor source for this set is a man in his forties with acute or convalescent COVID-19. Both conserved end residues are part of each CDR3. Fields, in order: V gene, D gene, clone size, J gene, CDR3 protein, CDR3 DNA. The D gene is left open where the match is weak. Clone sizes are given selectively: once, few, many, or a class where the clone is expanded.

V gene: TRBV28; D gene: .; clone size: .; J gene: TRBJ2-1; CDR3 protein: CASSLTENEQFF; CDR3 DNA: TGTGCCAGCAGTTTAACGGAGAATGAGCAGTTCTTC
V gene: TRBV4-1; D gene: .; clone size: .; J gene: TRBJ1-1; CDR3 protein: CASSQIQGSTEAFF; CDR3 DNA: TGCGCCAGCAGCCAAATTCAGGGTTCCACTGAAGCTTTCTTT
V gene: TRBV9; D gene: .; clone size: .; J gene: TRBJ2-1; CDR3 protein: CASSSQGGPYNEQFF; CDR3 DNA: TGTGCCAGCAGCTCACAGGGGGGGCCGTACAATGAGCAGTTCTTC
V gene: TRBV6-1; D gene: .; clone size: .; J gene: TRBJ1-1; CDR3 protein: CASSEDQGGYTEAFF; CDR3 DNA: TGTGCCAGCAGTGAAGACCAGGGTGGCTACACTGAAGCTTTCTTT
V gene: TRBV19; D gene: .; clone size: .; J gene: TRBJ2-5; CDR3 protein: CASSFSAGETQYF; CDR3 DNA: TGTGCCAGTAGTTTCTCGGCGGGGGAGACCCAGTACTTC
V gene: TRBV3-1/TRBV3-2; D gene: .; clone size: .; J gene: TRBJ2-1; CDR3 protein: CASSQYLREQFF; CDR3 DNA: TGTGCCAGCAGCCAATACTTGAGAGAGCAGTTCTTC
V gene: TRBV7-2; D gene: TRBD1; clone size: .; J gene: TRBJ1-2; CDR3 protein: CASSLSGTGAFLGYGYTF; CDR3 DNA: TGTGCCAGCAGCTTATCCGGGACAGGGGCCTTTTTGGGCTATGGCTACACCTTC
V gene: TRBV3-1/TRBV3-2; D gene: .; clone size: .; J gene: TRBJ1-2; CDR3 protein: CASAPRNTNYGYTF; CDR3 DNA: TGTGCCAGCGCCCCGCGGAACACTAACTATGGCTACACCTTC
V gene: TRBV3-1/TRBV3-2; D gene: TRBD2; clone size: .; J gene: TRBJ2-3; CDR3 protein: CASSPRLASTDTQYF; CDR3 DNA: TGTGCCAGCAGCCCCCGACTAGCGAGCACAGATACGCAGTATTTT
V gene: TRBV7-8; D gene: TRBD2; clone size: .; J gene: TRBJ2-7; CDR3 protein: CASSRKGKAGGSIEQYF; CDR3 DNA: TGTGCCAGCAGCCGAAAGGGAAAAGCGGGGGGGTCAATCGAGCAGTACTTC
V gene: TRBV19; D gene: TRBD1; clone size: .; J gene: TRBJ2-7; CDR3 protein: CASRPTPGTGIYEQYF; CDR3 DNA: TGTGCCAGTAGGCCTACTCCCGGGACAGGGATCTACGAGCAGTACTTC
V gene: TRBV29-1; D gene: .; clone size: few; J gene: TRBJ2-5; CDR3 protein: CSGAQGPTGETQYF; CDR3 DNA: TGCAGCGGAGCTCAGGGCCCTACAGGGGAGACCCAGTACTTC
V gene: TRBV18; D gene: .; clone size: .; J gene: TRBJ2-7; CDR3 protein: CASSPPSKSGGYEQYF; CDR3 DNA: TGTGCCAGCTCACCACCCTCCAAGAGTGGAGGCTACGAGCAGTACTTC
V gene: TRBV7-6; D gene: TRBD2; clone size: .; J gene: TRBJ2-5; CDR3 protein: CASSSRRTSGGQETQYF; CDR3 DNA: TGTGCCAGCAGCTCACGCCGGACTAGCGGGGGGCAAGAGACCCAGTACTTC
V gene: TRBV24-1; D gene: .; clone size: .; J gene: TRBJ2-5; CDR3 protein: CATGGPQETQYF; CDR3 DNA: TGTGCCACGGGGGGACCACAAGAGACCCAGTACTTC
V gene: TRBV5-1; D gene: TRBD2; clone size: .; J gene: TRBJ2-1; CDR3 protein: CASSLVGGSSGSLYEQFF; CDR3 DNA: TGCGCCAGCAGCTTGGTGGGGGGTTCAAGCGGGAGCCTCTATGAGCAGTTCTTC